This entry describes one T cell receptor (beta chain). This receptor's antigen is unknown. Nothing much larger sits one base from this clone, and base qualities are not available. The data were taken from a study of T cell responses to AZD1222 COVID-19 vaccine (dated by TCRdb to about 2021). Context from the whole study: AZD1222 recipients whose second dose came at about 4 weeks and those whose second dose came at about 12 weeks were combined into one group, since spike-specific TCR depth and breadth did not differ between the two schedules. A total of just over 230 trial participants underwent TCR sequencing, of whom 200 to 220 received two doses of AZD1222 and approximately 25 received two doses of the MenACWY control vaccine. Trial participants were enrolled into age subgroups of 18-55, 56-69 and 70-plus years, which contained 148, 28 and 57 TCR-sequenced participants, respectively.

Per the publication, the time point label means: baseline before first vaccination. Vaccinee samples came from UK trials COV001 and COV002, including a single-blind randomized controlled phase 2/3 trial of AZD1222 (ChAdOx1 nCoV-19) in healthy adults. Trial participant PBMC samples were collected at day 0 and day 28 after the second dose for TCRbeta chain sequencing. The CDR3 regions of human TCRbeta chains were analyzed by immunosequencing. Per the authors' processing: Repertoire TCRs were checked for matches against a reference library of SARS-CoV-2-specific TCRs that had been generated using the MIRA antigen-specificity platform. Breadth was defined as the fraction of unique TCRs that were SARS-CoV-2-associated. Depth was defined as the fraction of total T cells that were SARS-CoV-2-associated. Each spike-specific TCR was assigned to its reactive spike region and to a CD4 or CD8 class using the MIRA data. Log10-transformed breadth and depth values were compared by one-way ANOVA with Sidak's multiple comparisons tests. The source is immuneACCESS, and TCRdb retained only in-frame sequences with V and J called. Part of the clones is not carried over; for the studies checked, unresolved V genes explain less than half of this, and the remainder is unexplained. V and J calls and clone size are those listed in that table; D and trimming were worked out from the DNA. The sample includes some 130,000 clones, with roughly 92% observed a single time. The ten largest clones represent roughly 4% of the sample.

General conclusions and limits of the study: Most participants were white British and females outnumbered males, and the authors suggested that clonal diversity may have been underestimated. Vaccine-associated CD4 TCRs spanned the whole spike protein, with dominant responses in regions 160-218 and 743-854. Spike-specific TCR breadth and depth rose significantly after two AZD1222 doses compared with day 0 and with MenACWY recipients. Reportedly, close to half of the unique spike-specific TCRs recognized epitopes lying outside the regions that are mutated in the B.1.351 and B.1.1.7 variants. In the small 56-69-year group, the increase in depth fell short of significance, most likely because of low power. Because no day 14 peak-response samples were available, repertoires were characterized only after the peak T cell response. Conclusions about previously exposed vaccinees were limited because only six or seven AZD1222 recipients were SARS-CoV-2 seropositive at baseline.

Trimming at the junction amounts to 1 base on V and 2 bases on J, and the germline ends lie 5 bases apart. As encoded in the germline V gene, CDR1 is SGHTA while CDR2 is FQGNSA. The CDR3 spans 14 residues, from the cysteine through the phenylalanine. This entry keeps only the CDR3 DNA: 42 bases, framed from base 1. The V and J genes are TRBV7-2 and TRBJ2-2; the D gene identity is not certain. The sequence derives from an adult in good health. Sample: peripheral blood, taken on day 0 of AZD1222 vaccination. The DNA is as follows: TGTGCCAGCAGCTTAGTAGTCAACACCGGGGAGCTGTTTTTT. It translates as CASSLVVNTGELFF.